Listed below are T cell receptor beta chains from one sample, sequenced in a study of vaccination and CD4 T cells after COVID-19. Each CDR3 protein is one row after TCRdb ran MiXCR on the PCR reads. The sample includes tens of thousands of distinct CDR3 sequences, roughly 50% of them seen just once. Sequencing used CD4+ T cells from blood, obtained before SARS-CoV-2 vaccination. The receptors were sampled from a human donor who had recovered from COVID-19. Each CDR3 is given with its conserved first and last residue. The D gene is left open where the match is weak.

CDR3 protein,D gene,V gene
CSARGTSGSPKRETQYF,TRBD2,TRBV20-1
CASSKTGCRNTIYF,TRBD1,TRBV6-7
CASSRQGVASYEQYF,TRBD1,TRBV6-1
CASTEGRFNQPQHF,NA,TRBV6-1
CASSLMGDGLLAVYNEQFF,TRBD2,TRBV28
CASSPRGENIQYF,NA,TRBV7-9
CASSFDQDTEAFF,NA,TRBV5-4
CASSVEAGGDTQYF,TRBD2,TRBV9
CASSYSRGAETQYF,NA,TRBV6-5
CASSFDGTQYF,NA,TRBV27
CASSASRERDEQYF,NA,TRBV6-1
CASSIGQGVYGYTF,NA,TRBV19
CSAPDSWNTEAFF,NA,TRBV20-1
CSARDIIQETQYF,NA,TRBV20-1
CSAIRRQGGYGYTF,TRBD1,TRBV20-1
CASSWGQSTNYGYTF,TRBD1,TRBV2
CAIRGDSQSTDTQYF,NA,TRBV10-3
CASSYRFSVGGYTF,NA,TRBV6-5
CATSRDYRAYGYTF,NA,TRBV15
CSAPGQGLAGLTYEQYF,NA,TRBV20-1
CAISSTASYEQYF,NA,TRBV10-3
CAALKITSPYNEQFF,NA,TRBV28
CASRVRGGAPDETQYF,NA,TRBV19
CASNRPGGPGANVLTF,NA,TRBV12-3/TRBV12-4
CASSPGDYEQYF,NA,TRBV7-9
CASSVEVAGATTDTQYF,NA,TRBV5-1
CASSEAGRESGFF,TRBD2,TRBV5-1
CSASKASGFYEQYF,TRBD2,TRBV20-1
CASSYRPQGSQETQYF,NA,TRBV7-8
CSTFGGVRETQYF,NA,TRBV20-1
CASTREDNSPLHF,NA,TRBV5-1
CSAPASSYEQYF,NA,TRBV20-1
CASSWTSGRAGELFF,TRBD2,TRBV7-6
CATSDPTTKYTGELFF,NA,TRBV24-1
CASSLGRPYNEQFF,NA,TRBV7-9
CSVGRDSGNTIYF,NA,TRBV29-1
CASSAQRAGAETQYF,TRBD2,TRBV2
CASSSYEQFF,NA,TRBV28
CASSLDRNTGELFF,NA,TRBV7-2
CASSFSGIGSDTQYF,NA,TRBV7-2
CASSLVSDREYGYTF,TRBD1,TRBV18
CASSPTSGGRSEQFF,TRBD2,TRBV28
CSARDPLTGANNSPLHF,TRBD1,TRBV20-1
CASSDRGFVGYTF,NA,TRBV6-1
CATSTGLADSDTQYF,TRBD2,TRBV15
CSALAGGPYEQYF,TRBD2,TRBV20-1
CASSLGTSGAAYEQYF,TRBD2,TRBV6-1
CSASRTSKETQYF,TRBD2,TRBV20-1
CASSSGTSGRIYNEQFF,TRBD2,TRBV27